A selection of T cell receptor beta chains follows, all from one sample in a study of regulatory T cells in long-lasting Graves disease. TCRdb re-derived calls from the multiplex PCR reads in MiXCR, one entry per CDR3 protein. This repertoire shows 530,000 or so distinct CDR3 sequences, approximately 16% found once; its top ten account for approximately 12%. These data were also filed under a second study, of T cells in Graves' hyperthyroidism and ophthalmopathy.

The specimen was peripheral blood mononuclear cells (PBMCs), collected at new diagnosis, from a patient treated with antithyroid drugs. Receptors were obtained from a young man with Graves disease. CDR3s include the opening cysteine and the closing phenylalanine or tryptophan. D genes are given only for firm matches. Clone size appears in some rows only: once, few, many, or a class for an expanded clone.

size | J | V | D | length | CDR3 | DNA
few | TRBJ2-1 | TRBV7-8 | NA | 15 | CASSLSLGRRNEQFF | TGTGCCAGCAGCTTAAGTCTCGGGAGACGCAATGAGCAGTTCTTC
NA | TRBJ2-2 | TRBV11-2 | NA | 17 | CASSLVPHGPPTGELFF | TGTGCCAGCAGCTTAGTCCCCCACGGACCACCAACCGGGGAGCTGTTTTTT
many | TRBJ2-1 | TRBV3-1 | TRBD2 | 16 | CASSQGLAEPRNEQFF | TGTGCCAGCAGCCAAGGACTAGCCGAACCTAGGAATGAGCAGTTCTTC
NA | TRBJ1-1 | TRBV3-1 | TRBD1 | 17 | CASSQDRVEGAMTEAFF | TGTGCCAGCAGCCAAGATCGGGTAGAGGGGGCGATGACTGAAGCTTTCTTT
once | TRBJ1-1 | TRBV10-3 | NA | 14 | CAISEDRSNTEAFF | TGTGCCATCAGTGAGGACAGAAGCAACACTGAAGCTTTCTTT
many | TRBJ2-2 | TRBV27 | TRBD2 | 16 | CASSQLAGPNTGELFF | TGTGCCAGCAGTCAACTAGCGGGACCGAACACCGGGGAGCTGTTTTTT
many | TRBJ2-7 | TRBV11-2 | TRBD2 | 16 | CASSLTSGRGSYEQYF | TGTGCCAGCAGCTTGACTAGCGGGAGGGGGTCCTACGAGCAGTACTTC
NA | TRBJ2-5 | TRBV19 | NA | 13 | CASTTSGGLTQYF | TGTGCCAGTACCACATCCGGGGGGCTAACCCAGTACTTC
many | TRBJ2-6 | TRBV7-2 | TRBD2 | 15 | CASSPGRTGANVLTF | TGTGCCAGCAGCCCCGGGAGGACTGGGGCCAACGTCCTGACTTTC
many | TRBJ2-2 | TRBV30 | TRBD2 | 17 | CAWRGGTSGSQTGELFF | TGTGCCTGGAGGGGCGGGACTAGCGGGAGCCAGACCGGGGAGCTGTTTTTT
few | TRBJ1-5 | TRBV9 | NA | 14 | CASSPFEGRGAQHF | TGTGCCAGCAGCCCGTTCGAGGGGCGAGGGGCCCAGCATTTT
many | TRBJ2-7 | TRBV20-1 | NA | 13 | CSARDGLGYEQYF | TGCAGTGCTAGAGACGGGCTAGGCTACGAGCAGTACTTC
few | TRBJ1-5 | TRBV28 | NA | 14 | CASSRDSFNQPQHF | TGTGCCAGCAGTCGGGACTCCTTCAATCAGCCCCAGCATTTT
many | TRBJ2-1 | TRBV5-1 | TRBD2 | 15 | CASRTGLAGIDEQFF | TGCGCCAGCAGAACAGGACTAGCGGGAATCGATGAGCAGTTCTTC
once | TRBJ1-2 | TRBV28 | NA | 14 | CASSLFGTSNGYTF | TGTGCCAGCAGTTTATTCGGGACCTCTAATGGCTACACCTTC
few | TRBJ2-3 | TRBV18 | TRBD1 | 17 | CASSPRGDRGSTDTQYF | TGTGCCAGCTCACCGCGAGGGGACAGGGGGAGCACAGATACGCAGTATTTT
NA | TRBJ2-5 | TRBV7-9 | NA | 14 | CASSLHKEVEIQYF | TGTGCCAGCAGCTTACACAAGGAGGTGGAGATCCAGTACTTC
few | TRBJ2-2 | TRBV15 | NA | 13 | CATRPRSTGELFF | TGTGCCACCCGCCCGCGGAGCACCGGGGAGCTGTTTTTT
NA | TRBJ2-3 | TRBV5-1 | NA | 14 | CASSEGTGTDTQYF | TGCGCCAGCAGCGAGGGTACCGGCACAGATACGCAGTATTTT
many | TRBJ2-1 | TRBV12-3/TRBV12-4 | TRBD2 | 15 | CASSLTAGGVNEQFF | TGTGCCAGCAGTTTGACAGCGGGAGGGGTCAATGAGCAGTTCTTC
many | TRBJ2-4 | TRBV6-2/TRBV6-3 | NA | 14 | CASSYSGARHIQYF | TGTGCCAGCAGTTACTCAGGCGCTCGCCATATTCAGTACTTC
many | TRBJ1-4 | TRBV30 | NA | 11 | CAWAENEKLFF | TGTGCCTGGGCGGAGAATGAAAAACTGTTTTTT
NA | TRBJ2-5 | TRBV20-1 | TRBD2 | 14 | CSGRLAGGLETQYF | TGCAGTGGGAGACTAGCGGGAGGGTTAGAGACCCAGTACTTC
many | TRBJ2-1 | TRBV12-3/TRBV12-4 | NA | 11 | CASLDRNEQFF | TGTGCCAGCTTGGACAGAAATGAGCAGTTCTTC
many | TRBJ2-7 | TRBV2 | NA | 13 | CASQRADSYEQYF | TGTGCCAGCCAAAGAGCGGACTCCTACGAGCAGTACTTC
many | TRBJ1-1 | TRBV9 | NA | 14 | CASSVSGQNTEAFF | TGTGCCAGCAGCGTATCCGGGCAGAACACTGAAGCTTTCTTT
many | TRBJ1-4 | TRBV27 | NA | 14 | CASSPSAGNEKLFF | TGTGCCAGCAGTCCCAGCGCCGGTAATGAAAAACTGTTTTTT
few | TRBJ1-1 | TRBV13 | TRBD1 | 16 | CASSFYSGTGETEAFF | TGTGCCAGCAGCTTTTATTCCGGGACAGGGGAGACTGAAGCTTTCTTT
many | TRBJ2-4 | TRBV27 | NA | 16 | CASSFYRDAAKNIQYF | TGTGCCAGCAGTTTTTACCGGGACGCAGCCAAAAACATTCAGTACTTC
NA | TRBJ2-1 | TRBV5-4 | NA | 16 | CASSLERGRQRSEQFF | TGTGCCAGCAGCCTGGAAAGGGGCCGCCAACGGAGTGAGCAGTTCTTC
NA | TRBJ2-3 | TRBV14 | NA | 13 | CASSQVQTDTQYF | TGTGCCAGCAGCCAAGTGCAGACAGATACGCAGTATTTT
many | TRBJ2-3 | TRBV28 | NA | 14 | CASSLLGREDTQYF | TGTGCCAGCAGTTTGTTGGGCAGGGAAGATACGCAGTATTTT
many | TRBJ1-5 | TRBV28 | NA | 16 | CASSDPRGASRQPQHF | TGTGCCAGCAGCGATCCGCGGGGGGCATCACGGCAGCCCCAGCATTTT
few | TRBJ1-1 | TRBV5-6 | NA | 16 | CASSLGPGVVSTEAFF | TGTGCCAGCAGCTTAGGGCCAGGGGTTGTTTCCACTGAAGCTTTCTTT
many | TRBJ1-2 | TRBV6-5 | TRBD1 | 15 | CASSSYRGGDYGYTF | TGTGCCAGCAGTTCATACAGGGGAGGCGACTATGGCTACACCTTC
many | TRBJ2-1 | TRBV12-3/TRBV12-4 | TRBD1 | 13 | CASSTDRGDEQFF | TGTGCCAGCAGTACTGACAGGGGAGATGAGCAGTTCTTC
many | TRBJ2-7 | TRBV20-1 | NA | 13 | CSASYGNIHEQYF | TGCAGTGCTAGTTACGGGAACATACACGAGCAGTACTTC
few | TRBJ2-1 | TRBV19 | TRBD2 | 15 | CASSIVGGRGNEQFF | TGTGCCAGTAGTATAGTTGGCGGGAGGGGCAATGAGCAGTTCTTC
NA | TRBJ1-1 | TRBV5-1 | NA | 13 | CASSFQGGPEAFF | TGCGCCAGCAGCTTTCAAGGGGGTCCTGAAGCTTTCTTT
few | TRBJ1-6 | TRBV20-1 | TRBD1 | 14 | CSASLTGEHSPLHF | TGCAGTGCTTCGCTGACAGGGGAACATTCACCCCTCCACTTT
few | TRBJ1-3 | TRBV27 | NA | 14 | CASSSRSRGNTIYF | TGTGCCAGCAGTTCCCGGAGCAGGGGCAACACCATATATTTT